This T cell receptor (beta chain) comes out of a study of Graves' ophthalmopathy and Graves' hyperthyroidism. Study-wide background: Stable hyperthyroid donors showed no ophthalmopathy during 18 months follow-up. Study-level results: Most expanded clonotypes from thyroid (those above 0.001 frequency) were also found in blood. Ophthalmopathy cases were distinguished from stable hyperthyroidism by a 13-signature model, reaching around 88% sensitivity and approximately 81% specificity. The model reached approximately 70% sensitivity and approximately 72% specificity for predicting ophthalmopathy progression.

CDR1 and CDR2 (germline): SGHRS, YFSETQ. Trimming took off 2 bases at V and 0 bases at J, with 12 bases between the two ends. The CDR3 runs to 15 residues. Turning to this clonotype: The antigen remains unidentified. A much more abundant neighbour one base away suggests this may be a read error. No conserved phenylalanine or tryptophan ends this CDR3, so it is likely a read error.

Amplified TCR beta CDR3 regions were obtained using RNA transcripts as template. RT-PCR was first run with HTBI primers, then multiplex PCR in a second round. TCRdb reanalysed the multiplex PCR reads using MiXCR and keeps one entry per CDR3 protein. This table has about 550,000 distinct CDR3 sequences, 35% to 40% appearing once. Source material: peripheral blood or thyroid tissue (not recorded which). The rearrangement uses TRBV5-1 and TRBJ2-7; a weak D match, TRBD2 (6 bases). The receptor's source is an adult man with Graves' hyperthyroidism. The CDR3 coding sequence is TGCGCCAGCAGCTTAGTGGGAGGACTCTCCTACGAGCAGTACTCC. Its translation is CASSLVGGLSYEQYS.